Listed below are T cell receptor beta chains from one sample, sequenced in a study of T cells in localized non-small cell lung cancer. The table came from immunoSEQ multiplex PCR; TCRdb's copy has only in-frame clones and leaves some out. The sample lists roughly 17,000 clones; about 85% were seen once. This material consisted of peripheral blood, taken before any cancer treatment. These receptors came from a female donor at least 60 years old with stage I lung adenocarcinoma. CDR3s include the opening cysteine and the closing phenylalanine or tryptophan. A D gene is named only where the DNA matches it firmly. Size is stated for part of the rows, as once, few or many counts, or as a class when the clone is expanded.

d_call: NA
clone_size: NA
v_call: TRBV19
cdr3_aa: CASSILLTGATDTQYF

d_call: TRBD1
clone_size: NA
v_call: TRBV5-1
cdr3_aa: CASSLGTGQETQYF

d_call: NA
clone_size: NA
v_call: TRBV5-6
cdr3_aa: CASSRGSGEKLFF

d_call: NA
clone_size: NA
v_call: TRBV7-2
cdr3_aa: CASSPQGTDEAFF

d_call: NA
clone_size: NA
v_call: TRBV18
cdr3_aa: CASSPGLGIQYF

d_call: TRBD1
clone_size: NA
v_call: TRBV2
cdr3_aa: CASSQDREHGYTF

d_call: TRBD1
clone_size: NA
v_call: TRBV4-1
cdr3_aa: CASSPTGLNSPLHF

d_call: NA
clone_size: NA
v_call: TRBV9
cdr3_aa: CASSVGPAVIF

d_call: NA
clone_size: NA
v_call: TRBV4-1
cdr3_aa: CASSQMGNTEAFF

d_call: NA
clone_size: once
v_call: TRBV25-1
cdr3_aa: CASSEPRGQRRETQYF

d_call: TRBD1
clone_size: NA
v_call: TRBV4-1
cdr3_aa: CASSQGGQGRYEQYF

d_call: TRBD2
clone_size: NA
v_call: TRBV5-1
cdr3_aa: CASSLPAGGTDTQYF

d_call: TRBD1
clone_size: once
v_call: TRBV5-1
cdr3_aa: CASSLEGQAGYTF

d_call: NA
clone_size: NA
v_call: TRBV7-9
cdr3_aa: CASSPALETQYF

d_call: TRBD1
clone_size: once
v_call: TRBV5-6
cdr3_aa: CASSLIGTANTEAFF

d_call: NA
clone_size: NA
v_call: TRBV7-9
cdr3_aa: CASSLKGGRAEAFF

d_call: NA
clone_size: NA
v_call: TRBV13
cdr3_aa: CASSLDSANTGELFF

d_call: TRBD1
clone_size: NA
v_call: TRBV4-2
cdr3_aa: CASSRPLGQGQSYGYTF

d_call: NA
clone_size: NA
v_call: TRBV9
cdr3_aa: CASSDGRGDQPQHF

d_call: TRBD1
clone_size: few
v_call: TRBV5-8
cdr3_aa: CASSLGDSIAKNIQYF

d_call: TRBD2
clone_size: NA
v_call: TRBV18
cdr3_aa: CASSPPSGVTYNEQFF

d_call: TRBD2
clone_size: NA
v_call: TRBV7-8
cdr3_aa: CASSLAGGINNEQFF

d_call: NA
clone_size: NA
v_call: TRBV6-1
cdr3_aa: CASTPSGLVLGDF

d_call: NA
clone_size: few
v_call: TRBV7-9
cdr3_aa: CASSIRWNEQFF

d_call: NA
clone_size: NA
v_call: TRBV5-5
cdr3_aa: CASSNQERQSLRGYTF

d_call: NA
clone_size: NA
v_call: TRBV19
cdr3_aa: CASTLPDRLNYGYTF

d_call: NA
clone_size: few
v_call: TRBV7-9
cdr3_aa: CASSPGPIVRGAFNGYTF

d_call: TRBD1
clone_size: NA
v_call: TRBV10-2
cdr3_aa: CASGGKQGIGKLFF

d_call: TRBD1
clone_size: once
v_call: TRBV18
cdr3_aa: CASSQSGTGGGQPQHF

d_call: NA
clone_size: once
v_call: TRBV7-6
cdr3_aa: CASSLARGVGTEAFF

d_call: NA
clone_size: NA
v_call: TRBV30
cdr3_aa: CAWNKAGSYSPLHF

d_call: NA
clone_size: NA
v_call: TRBV27
cdr3_aa: CASSLTTTDTQYF

d_call: NA
clone_size: NA
v_call: TRBV19
cdr3_aa: CASSTGTEAFF

d_call: NA
clone_size: NA
v_call: TRBV2
cdr3_aa: CASSEALGGHGYTF

d_call: TRBD2
clone_size: NA
v_call: TRBV7-9
cdr3_aa: CASSPGTSETETQYF